This TCR beta chain emerged from a study of cytomegalovirus exposure and HLA in healthy donors. The CDR3 has 16 amino acids. Unmatched junction bases numbered 10, after V lost 2 bases and J lost 7 bases. CDR1 and CDR2 (germline): SEHNR, FQNEAQ (reference sequence). In the PCR, 60 Vbeta and 13 Jbeta primers were used. Using immunoSEQ multiplex PCR, the repertoire was profiled, and TCRdb retains in-frame clones only, with some absent. In the table there are some 240,000 clones, approximately 82% of which are singletons. Sample: PBMCs. The chain couples TRBV7-9 to TRBJ1-5; 8 nucleotides match TRBD1. This receptor was obtained from a male donor in good health and CMV-seronegative. The CDR3 coding sequence is TGTGCCAGCAGCTTATCCGACAGGGGCGGATGGCAGCCCCAGCATTTT. This encodes CASSLSDRGGWQPQHF.